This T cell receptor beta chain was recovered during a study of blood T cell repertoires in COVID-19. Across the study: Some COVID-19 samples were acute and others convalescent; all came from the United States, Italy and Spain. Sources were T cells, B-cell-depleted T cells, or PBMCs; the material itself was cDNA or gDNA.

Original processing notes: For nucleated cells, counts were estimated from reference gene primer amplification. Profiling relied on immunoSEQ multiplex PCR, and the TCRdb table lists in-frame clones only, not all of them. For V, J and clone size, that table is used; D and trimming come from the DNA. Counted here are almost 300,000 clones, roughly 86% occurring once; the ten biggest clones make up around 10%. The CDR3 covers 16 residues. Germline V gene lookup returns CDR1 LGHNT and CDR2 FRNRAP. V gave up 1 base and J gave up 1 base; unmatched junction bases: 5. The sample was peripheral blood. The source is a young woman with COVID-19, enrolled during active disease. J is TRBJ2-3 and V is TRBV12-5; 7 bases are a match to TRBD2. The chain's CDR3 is CASGLDPAGGTDTQYF. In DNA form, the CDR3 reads TGTGCTAGTGGTTTGGATCCCGCGGGGGGCACAGATACGCAGTATTTT.